The clone carrying this T cell receptor beta chain was seen once. The data are from a study of blood T cell repertoires in COVID-19. The overall study: In each case, the material was cDNA or gDNA derived from T cells, B-cell-depleted T cells, or PBMCs.

The CDR3 loop spans 19 amino acids. In terms of age and location, participants ranged from roughly 18 to 95 years and lived in fewer than 30 US areas. Cohorts were assigned according to the clinical history that participants reported. Here immunoSEQ multiplex PCR was the method, and the copy in TCRdb shows in-frame clones only, minus some. There are about 180,000 clones in the sample; roughly three quarters occur only once, and approximately 15% lies in the top ten. The sequence was collected from a man aged 60-69 years who had been exposed to COVID-19. The V call is TRBV21-1, the J call TRBJ2-7; TRBD2 is the table's D call, not checked against the DNA. TRBV21-1 is flagged as a pseudogene. Source material: PBMCs or T cells enriched from blood (not recorded which). The CDR3 region is CASSKAGLADPDTSYEQYF. CDR3 nucleotides: TGTGCCAGCAGCAAAGCGGGGCTAGCGGACCCTGATACCTCCTACGAGCAGTACTTC.